A selection of T cell receptor beta chains follows, all from one sample in a study of cytomegalovirus exposure and HLA in healthy donors. TCRdb's copy holds only in-frame clones and misses some; the assay was immunoSEQ multiplex PCR. The sample lists 250,000 to 400,000 clones, around 90% occurring once. Sequencing was performed on PBMCs. Receptors were obtained from a man aged 30 to 39 in good health and CMV-seronegative. Each CDR3 is given with its conserved first and last residue. The order of the fields is CDR3 DNA, CDR3 protein, V gene, D gene, J gene, clone size. The D gene is left open where the match is weak. Size tells how often a clone was seen (once, few, many) or the class of an expanded clone, and some rows leave it out.

cdr3_nt: TGTGCCAGCCGCGCGGGAGGTGGCTACACCTTC
cdr3_aa: CASRAGGGYTF
v_call: TRBV2
d_call: .
j_call: TRBJ1-2
clone_size: few

cdr3_nt: TGTGCCAGCCTTGGGGACAGCCAAGAGACCCAGTACTTC
cdr3_aa: CASLGDSQETQYF
v_call: TRBV2
d_call: TRBD1
j_call: TRBJ2-5
clone_size: .

cdr3_nt: TGTGCCAGCAGTGGGGTAGCGGGGACCTCAGATACGCAGTATTTT
cdr3_aa: CASSGVAGTSDTQYF
v_call: TRBV6-4
d_call: TRBD2
j_call: TRBJ2-3
clone_size: .

cdr3_nt: TGTGCCATCAGTACTGTCTCTCAAGAGACCCAGTACTTC
cdr3_aa: CAISTVSQETQYF
v_call: TRBV10-3
d_call: .
j_call: TRBJ2-5
clone_size: .

cdr3_nt: TGTGCCAGTAGTAGCCGGGACAGGGGGGATCAGCCCCAGCATTTT
cdr3_aa: CASSSRDRGDQPQHF
v_call: TRBV19
d_call: TRBD1
j_call: TRBJ1-5
clone_size: .

cdr3_nt: TGTGCCAGCTCACCAATGGGTCGGGAGGGCACTGAAGCTTTCTTT
cdr3_aa: CASSPMGREGTEAFF
v_call: TRBV18
d_call: .
j_call: TRBJ1-1
clone_size: .

cdr3_nt: TGTGCCAGCAGTTTTCTTGGGACAGCAGCTTATCAGCCCCAGCATTTT
cdr3_aa: CASSFLGTAAYQPQHF
v_call: TRBV28
d_call: TRBD1
j_call: TRBJ1-5
clone_size: .

cdr3_nt: TGTGCCAGCAGCTTCCCCCAGGGGACCCCGGGGGAGCAGTACTTC
cdr3_aa: CASSFPQGTPGEQYF
v_call: TRBV9
d_call: .
j_call: TRBJ2-7
clone_size: .

cdr3_nt: TGTGCCAGCAGCTTAGGTGCGGAGGCAGATACGCAGTATTTT
cdr3_aa: CASSLGAEADTQYF
v_call: TRBV11-3
d_call: .
j_call: TRBJ2-3
clone_size: .

cdr3_nt: TGTGCCAGCAGCCCAGGGATGGGGGCGGGTAGGGAGACCCAGTACTTC
cdr3_aa: CASSPGMGAGRETQYF
v_call: TRBV5-6
d_call: .
j_call: TRBJ2-5
clone_size: .

cdr3_nt: TGTGCCAGCAGTCCATTCTACTCCACTACCTACGAGCAGTACTTC
cdr3_aa: CASSPFYSTTYEQYF
v_call: TRBV6-5
d_call: .
j_call: TRBJ2-7
clone_size: .